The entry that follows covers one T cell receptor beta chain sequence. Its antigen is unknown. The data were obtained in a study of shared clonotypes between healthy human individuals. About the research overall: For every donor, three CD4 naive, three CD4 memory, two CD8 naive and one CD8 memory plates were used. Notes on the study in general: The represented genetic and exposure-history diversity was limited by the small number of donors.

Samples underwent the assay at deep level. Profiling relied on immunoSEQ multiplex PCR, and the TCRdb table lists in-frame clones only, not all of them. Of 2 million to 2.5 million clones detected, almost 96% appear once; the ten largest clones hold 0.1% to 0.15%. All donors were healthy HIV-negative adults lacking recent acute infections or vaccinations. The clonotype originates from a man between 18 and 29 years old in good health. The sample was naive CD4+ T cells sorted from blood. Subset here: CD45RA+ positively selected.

CDR3 DNA: TGTGCCAGTGCTCGGAGCACAGATACGCAGTATTTT. This codes for CASARSTDTQYF. The chain joins TRBV7-9 to TRBJ2-3; no clear D. The ends were cut back, 9 bases at V and 0 bases at J, with 7 bases in the middle. This CDR3 is built from 12 residues. Germline-derived CDR1 and CDR2 are SEHNR and FQNEAQ (reference sequence).